This T cell receptor (beta chain) was profiled in a study of T cell repertoires in cytomegalovirus infection (dated by TCRdb to the late 2010s). Turning to the overall study: Because public TCR beta signatures pointed to carriage of CMV infection together with the matching HLA type, the HLA type of each donor mattered for the analysis. What the authors observed across the whole study: The ex vivo response was dominated by HLA-C-restricted CMV-specific TCR beta clonotypes, which also provided the single most frequent clonotype in two of eight donors. Carriers of CMV infection plus the relevant HLA type were discriminated by the cumulative frequency of public TCR beta family members in the study cohort and in an independent 352-donor cohort.

The junction shows trimming of 0 bases on V and 2 bases on J, and the gene matches do not reach 4 bases of it. The germline V gene (reference sequence) provides CDR1 DFQATT and CDR2 SNEGSKA. The CDR3 runs 16 residues from the cysteine to the phenylalanine. Kept here is only the CDR3 DNA, which spans 48 bases and is read in frame from base 1. On this clonotype itself: Which antigen it targets is not known. No clone much larger than this one lies a single base away; base qualities are absent.

The listed sequencing device is Illumina HiSeq 1500. The public sequencing data were trimmed at Q25 with fastp and processed into clonotypes with MiXCR by TCRdb, which kept only in-frame beta chains. Rows are combined by CDR3 protein, so each entry shows the most common genes and DNA. The sample data list about 740,000 distinct CDR3 sequences, and about 40% of these were observed just once. The top ten constitute under 3.5% of the sample. The chain is assembled from TRBV20-1 and TRBJ2-3; 11 bases in the junction line up with TRBD2. The sample was PBMCs. The TCR originated in a human donor in good health (CMV status not recorded). Some clones in this sample may be carry-over from other donors' samples. The bases read TGCAGTGCTAGAGATCTAGCGGGAGGAAACACAGATACGCAGTATTTT. Protein translation: CSARDLAGGNTDTQYF.